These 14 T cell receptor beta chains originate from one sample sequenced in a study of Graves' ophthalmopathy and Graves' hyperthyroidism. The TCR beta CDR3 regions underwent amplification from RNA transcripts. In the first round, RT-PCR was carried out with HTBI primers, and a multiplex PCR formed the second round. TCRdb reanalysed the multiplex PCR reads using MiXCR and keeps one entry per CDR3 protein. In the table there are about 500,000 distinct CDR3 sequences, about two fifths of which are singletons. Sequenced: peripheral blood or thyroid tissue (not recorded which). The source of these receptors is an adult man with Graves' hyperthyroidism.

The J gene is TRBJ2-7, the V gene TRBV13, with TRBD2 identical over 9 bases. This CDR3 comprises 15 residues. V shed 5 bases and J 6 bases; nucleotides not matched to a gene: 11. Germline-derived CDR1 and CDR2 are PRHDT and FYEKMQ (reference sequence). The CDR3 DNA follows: TGTGCCAGCAGCCCCGGGGCAGCGGGGGGTCTCGAGCAGTACTTC. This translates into CASSPGAAGGLEQYF. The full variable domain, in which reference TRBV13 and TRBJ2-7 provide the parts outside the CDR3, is AAGVIQSPRHLIKEKRETATLKCYPIPRHDTVYWYQQGPGQDPQFLISFYEKMQSDKGSIPDRFSAQQFSDYHSELNMSSLELGDSALYFCASSPGAAGGLEQYFGPGTRLTVT.

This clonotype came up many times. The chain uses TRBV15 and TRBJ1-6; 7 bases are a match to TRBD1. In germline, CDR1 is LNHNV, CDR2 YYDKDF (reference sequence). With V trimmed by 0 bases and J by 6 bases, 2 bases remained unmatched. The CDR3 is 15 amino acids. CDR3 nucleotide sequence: TGTGCCACCAGCAGAGACGGGACAGCTAATTCACCCCTCCACTTT. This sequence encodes CATSRDGTANSPLHF.

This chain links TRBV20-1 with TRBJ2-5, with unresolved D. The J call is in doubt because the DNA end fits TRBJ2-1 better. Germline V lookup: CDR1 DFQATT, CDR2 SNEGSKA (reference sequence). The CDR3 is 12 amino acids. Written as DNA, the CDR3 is TGCAGTGCTAGGGGTGTGCGCTTTGAGCAGTTCTTC. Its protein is CSARGVRFEQFF.

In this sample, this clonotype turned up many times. The CDR3 nucleotides read TGTGCCAACGGACAGAACACCGGGGAGCTGTTTTTT. Its translation: CANGQNTGELFF. This rearrangement joins TRBV7-9 to TRBJ2-2; D perhaps matches TRBD1 (5 bases). Germline V lookup: CDR1 SEHNR, CDR2 FQNEAQ (reference sequence). V was trimmed by 10 bases and J by 1 base, leaving 7 bases between them. CDR3 length: 12 residues.

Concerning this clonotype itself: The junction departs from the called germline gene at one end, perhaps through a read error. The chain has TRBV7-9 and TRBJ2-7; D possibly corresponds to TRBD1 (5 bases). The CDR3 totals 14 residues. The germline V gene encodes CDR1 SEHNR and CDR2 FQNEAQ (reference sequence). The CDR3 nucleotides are TGCGCCAGCAGCTTCGGGCAGGGCCCTCGGGAGCAGTACTTC. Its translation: CASSFGQGPREQYF.

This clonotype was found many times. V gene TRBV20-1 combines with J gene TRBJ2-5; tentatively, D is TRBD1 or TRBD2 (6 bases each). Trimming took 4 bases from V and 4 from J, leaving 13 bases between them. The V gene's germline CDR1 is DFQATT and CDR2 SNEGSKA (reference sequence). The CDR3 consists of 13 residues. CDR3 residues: CSANPGARETQYF. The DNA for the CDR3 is TGCAGTGCTAATCCGGGGGCAAGAGAGACCCAGTACTTC.

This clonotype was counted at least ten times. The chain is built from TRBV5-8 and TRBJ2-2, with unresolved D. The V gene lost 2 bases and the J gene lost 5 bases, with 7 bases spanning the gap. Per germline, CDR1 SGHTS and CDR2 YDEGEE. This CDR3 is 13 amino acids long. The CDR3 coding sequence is TGTGCCAGCAGCTTCGAGGCTACCGGGGAGCTGTTTTTT. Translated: CASSFEATGELFF.

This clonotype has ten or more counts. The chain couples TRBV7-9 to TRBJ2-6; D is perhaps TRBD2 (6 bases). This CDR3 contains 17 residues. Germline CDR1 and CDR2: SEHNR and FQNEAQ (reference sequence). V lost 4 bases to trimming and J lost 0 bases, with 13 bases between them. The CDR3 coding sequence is TGTGCCAGCAGCTCCGGGACTGGAGTCTCTGGGGCCAACGTCCTGACTTTC. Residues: CASSSGTGVSGANVLTF.

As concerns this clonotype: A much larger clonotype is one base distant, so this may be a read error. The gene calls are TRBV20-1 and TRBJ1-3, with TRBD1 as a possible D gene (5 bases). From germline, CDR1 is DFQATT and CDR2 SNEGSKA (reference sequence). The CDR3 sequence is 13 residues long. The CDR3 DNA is TGCAGTGCTAGGGGGGGTGATGGAGACACCATATATTTT. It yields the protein CSARGGDGDTIYF.

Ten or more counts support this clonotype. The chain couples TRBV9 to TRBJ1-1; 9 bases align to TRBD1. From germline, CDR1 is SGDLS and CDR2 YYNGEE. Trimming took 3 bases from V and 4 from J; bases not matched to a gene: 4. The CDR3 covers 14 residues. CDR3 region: CASSEQGAGTEAFF. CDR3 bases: TGTGCCAGCAGCGAACAGGGGGCGGGCACTGAAGCTTTCTTT.

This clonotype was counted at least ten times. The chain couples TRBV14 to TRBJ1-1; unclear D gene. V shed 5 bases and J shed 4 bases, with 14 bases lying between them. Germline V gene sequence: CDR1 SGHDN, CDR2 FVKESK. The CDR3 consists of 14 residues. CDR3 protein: CASSTTNGLTEAFF. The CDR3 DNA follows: TGTGCCAGCAGCACCACTAACGGACTCACTGAAGCTTTCTTT.

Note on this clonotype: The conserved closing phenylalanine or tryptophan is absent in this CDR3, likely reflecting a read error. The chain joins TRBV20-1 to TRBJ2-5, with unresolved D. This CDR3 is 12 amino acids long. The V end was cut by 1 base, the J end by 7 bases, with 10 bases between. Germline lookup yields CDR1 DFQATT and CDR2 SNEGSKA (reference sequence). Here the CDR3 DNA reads TGCAGTGCTAGAGCTGGTCGGTGGACCCAGTACTCC. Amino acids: CSARAGRWTQYS.

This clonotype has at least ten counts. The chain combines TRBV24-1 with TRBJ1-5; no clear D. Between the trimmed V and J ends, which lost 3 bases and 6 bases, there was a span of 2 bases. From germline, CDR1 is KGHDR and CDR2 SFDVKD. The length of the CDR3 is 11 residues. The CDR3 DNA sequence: TGTGCCACCAGTGATCGTCAGCCCCAGCATTTT. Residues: CATSDRQPQHF.

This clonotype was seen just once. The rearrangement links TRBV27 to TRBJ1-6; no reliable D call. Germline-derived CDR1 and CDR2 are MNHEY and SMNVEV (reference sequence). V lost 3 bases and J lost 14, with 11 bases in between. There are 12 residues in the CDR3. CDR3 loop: CASSFGRSALHF. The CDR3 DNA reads TGTGCCAGCAGTTTTGGCAGGTCGGCCCTCCACTTT.